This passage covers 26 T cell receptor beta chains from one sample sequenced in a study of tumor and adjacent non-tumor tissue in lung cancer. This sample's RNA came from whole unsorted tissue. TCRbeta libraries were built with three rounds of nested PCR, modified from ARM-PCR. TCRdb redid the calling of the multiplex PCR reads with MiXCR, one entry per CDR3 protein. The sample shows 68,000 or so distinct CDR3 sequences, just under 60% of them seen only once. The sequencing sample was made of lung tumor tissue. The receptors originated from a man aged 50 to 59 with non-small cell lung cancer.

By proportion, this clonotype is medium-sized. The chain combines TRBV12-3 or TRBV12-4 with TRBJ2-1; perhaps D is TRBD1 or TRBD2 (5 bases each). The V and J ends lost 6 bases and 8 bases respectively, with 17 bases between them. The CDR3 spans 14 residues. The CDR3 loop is CASRNRARDHEQFF. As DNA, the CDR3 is TGTGCCAGCAGGAACCGGGCCCGGGACCATGAGCAGTTCTTC.

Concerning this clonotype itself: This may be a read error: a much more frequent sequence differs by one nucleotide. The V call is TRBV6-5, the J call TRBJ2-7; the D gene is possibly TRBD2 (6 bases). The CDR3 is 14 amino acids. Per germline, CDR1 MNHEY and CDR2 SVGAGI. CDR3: CANSYSRGSHEQYF. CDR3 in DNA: TGTGCCAACAGTTACTCACGGGGGTCCCACGAGCAGTACTTC.

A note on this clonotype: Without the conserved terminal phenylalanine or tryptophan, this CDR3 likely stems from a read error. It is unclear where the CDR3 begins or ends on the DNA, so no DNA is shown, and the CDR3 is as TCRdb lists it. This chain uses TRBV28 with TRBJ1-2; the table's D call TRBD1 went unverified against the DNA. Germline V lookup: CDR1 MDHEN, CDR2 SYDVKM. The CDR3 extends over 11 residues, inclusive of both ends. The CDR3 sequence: CASSPGIGCTL.

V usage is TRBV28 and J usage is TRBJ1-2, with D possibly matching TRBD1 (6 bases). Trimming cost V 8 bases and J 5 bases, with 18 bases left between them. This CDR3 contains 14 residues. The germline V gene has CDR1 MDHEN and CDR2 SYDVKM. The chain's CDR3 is CASQFGGSLYGYTF. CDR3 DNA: TGTGCCAGCCAGTTCGGGGGCTCCCTTTATGGCTACACCTTC.

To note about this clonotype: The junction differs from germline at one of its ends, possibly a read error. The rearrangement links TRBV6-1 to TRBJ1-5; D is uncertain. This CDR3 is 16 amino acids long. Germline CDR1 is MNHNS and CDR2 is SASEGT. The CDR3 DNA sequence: TGTGCCAGCAATGAAGACTGGGCAGGTAACAATCGGCCCCAGCATTTT. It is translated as CASNEDWAGNNRPQHF.

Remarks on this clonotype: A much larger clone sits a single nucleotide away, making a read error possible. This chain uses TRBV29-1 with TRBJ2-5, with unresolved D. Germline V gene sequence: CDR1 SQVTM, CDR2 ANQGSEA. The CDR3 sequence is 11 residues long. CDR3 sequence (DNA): TGCAGCGTTGACTCTCAAGGGACCCAGTACTTC. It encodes CSVDSQGTQYF.

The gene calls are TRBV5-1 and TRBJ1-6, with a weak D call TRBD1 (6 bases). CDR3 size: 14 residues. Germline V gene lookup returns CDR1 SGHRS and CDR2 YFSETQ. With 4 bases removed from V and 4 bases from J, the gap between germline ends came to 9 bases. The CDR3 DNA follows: TGCGCCAGCAGCGAGGGGGGATATAATTCACCCCTCCACTTT. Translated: CASSEGGYNSPLHF.

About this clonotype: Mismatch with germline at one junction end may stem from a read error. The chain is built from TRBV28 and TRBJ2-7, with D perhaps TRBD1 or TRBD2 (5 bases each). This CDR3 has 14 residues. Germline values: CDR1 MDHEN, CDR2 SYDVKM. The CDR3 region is CASSPPGRVYERYF. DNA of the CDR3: TGTGCCAGCAGCCCACCGGGACGAGTCTACGAGCGGTACTTC.

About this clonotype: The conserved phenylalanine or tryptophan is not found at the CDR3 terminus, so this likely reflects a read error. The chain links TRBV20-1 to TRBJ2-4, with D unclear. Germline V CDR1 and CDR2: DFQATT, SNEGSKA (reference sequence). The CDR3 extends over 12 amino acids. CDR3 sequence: CTARLWQDIQYL. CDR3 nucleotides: TGCACTGCTAGGCTCTGGCAGGACATTCAGTACTTA.

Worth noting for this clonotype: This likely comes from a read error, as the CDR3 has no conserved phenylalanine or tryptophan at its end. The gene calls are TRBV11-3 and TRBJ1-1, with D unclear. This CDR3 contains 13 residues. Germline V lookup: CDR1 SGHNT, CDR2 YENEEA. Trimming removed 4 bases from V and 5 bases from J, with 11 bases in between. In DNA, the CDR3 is TGTGCCAGCAGCTCAAGACCGAATACTGAAGCTTTCCTT. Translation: CASSSRPNTEAFL.

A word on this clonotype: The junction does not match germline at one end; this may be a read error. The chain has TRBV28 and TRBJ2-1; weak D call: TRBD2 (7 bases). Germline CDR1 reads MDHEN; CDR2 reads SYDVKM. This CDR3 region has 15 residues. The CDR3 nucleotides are TGTGTCAGCAGTTTATGGGAGGGGGGCCGTTCTGAGCAATTCTTC. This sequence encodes CVSSLWEGGRSEQFF.

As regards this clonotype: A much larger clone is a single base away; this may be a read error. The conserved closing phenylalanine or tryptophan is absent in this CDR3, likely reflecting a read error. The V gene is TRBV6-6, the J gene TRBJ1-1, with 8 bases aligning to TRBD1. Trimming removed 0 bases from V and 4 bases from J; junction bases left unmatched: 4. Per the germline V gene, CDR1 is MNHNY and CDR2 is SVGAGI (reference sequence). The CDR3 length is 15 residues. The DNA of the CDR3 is TGTGCCAGCAGTTACTCCGACAGGGGAAGCACTGAAGCTTTCTTA. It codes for CASSYSDRGSTEAFL.

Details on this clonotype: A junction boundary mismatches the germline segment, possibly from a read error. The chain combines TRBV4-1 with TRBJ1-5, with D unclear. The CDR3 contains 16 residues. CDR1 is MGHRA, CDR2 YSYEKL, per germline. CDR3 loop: CASSQRDGYSNQSQHF. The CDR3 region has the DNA TGCGCCAGCAGCCAAAGGGATGGTTATAGCAATCAGTCCCAGCATTTT.

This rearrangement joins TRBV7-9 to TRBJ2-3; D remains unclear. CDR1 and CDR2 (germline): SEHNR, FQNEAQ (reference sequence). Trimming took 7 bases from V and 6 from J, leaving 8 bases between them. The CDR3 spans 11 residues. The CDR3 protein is CASTTQDTQYF. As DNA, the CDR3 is TGTGCCAGCACCACCCAGGATACGCAGTATTTT. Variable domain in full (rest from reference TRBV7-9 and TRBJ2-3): DTGVSQNPRHKITKRGQNVTFRCDPISEHNRLYWYRQTLGQGPEFLTYFQNEAQLEKSRLLSDRFSAERPKGSFSTLEIQRTEQGDSAMYLCASTTQDTQYFGPGTRLTVL.

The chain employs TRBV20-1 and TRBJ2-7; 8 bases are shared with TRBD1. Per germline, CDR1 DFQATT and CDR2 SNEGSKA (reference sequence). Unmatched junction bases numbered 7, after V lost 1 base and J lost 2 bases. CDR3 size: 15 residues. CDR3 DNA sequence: TGCAGTGCTAGAGGCCGAGACAGGGGTACCTACGAGCAGTACTTC. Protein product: CSARGRDRGTYEQYF.

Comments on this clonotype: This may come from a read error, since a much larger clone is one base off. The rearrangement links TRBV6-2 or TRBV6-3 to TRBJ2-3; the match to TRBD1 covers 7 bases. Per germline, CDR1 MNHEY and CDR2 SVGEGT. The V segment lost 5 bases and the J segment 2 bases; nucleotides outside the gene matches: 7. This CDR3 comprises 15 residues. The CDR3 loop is CASSDRGPPTDTQYF. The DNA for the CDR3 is TGTGCCAGCAGTGATAGGGGGCCCCCCACAGATACGCAGTATTTT.

CDR3 sequence: CASSNIDKHETQYF. The DNA for the CDR3 is TGTGCCAGCAGCAACATTGACAAACACGAGACCCAGTACTTC. The chain recombines TRBV11-2 with TRBJ2-5; D is unresolved. V was clipped by 5 bases and J by 5 bases, with 15 bases between them. The CDR3 has 14 amino acids. Germline CDR1 and CDR2: SGHAT and FQNNGV. Full variable domain (remainder filled in from reference TRBV11-2 and TRBJ2-5): EAGVAQSPRYKIIEKRQSVAFWCNPISGHATLYWYQQILGQGPKLLIQFQNNGVVDDSQLPKDRFSAERLKGVDSTLKIQPAKLEDSAVYLCASSNIDKHETQYFGPGTRLLVL.

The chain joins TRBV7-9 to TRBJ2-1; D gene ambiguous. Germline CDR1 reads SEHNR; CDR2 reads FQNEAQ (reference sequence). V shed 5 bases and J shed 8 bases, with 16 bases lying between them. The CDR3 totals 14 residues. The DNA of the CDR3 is TGTGCCAGCAGCCCCCGGATAGGTTTTGATGAGCAGTTCTTC. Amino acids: CASSPRIGFDEQFF.

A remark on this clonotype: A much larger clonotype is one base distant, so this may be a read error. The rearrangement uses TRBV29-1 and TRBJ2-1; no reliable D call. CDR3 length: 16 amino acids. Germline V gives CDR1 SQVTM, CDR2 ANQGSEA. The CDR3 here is CNVSQVPERSLNEQFF. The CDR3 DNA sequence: TGCAACGTTAGTCAGGTCCCGGAAAGAAGTTTGAATGAGCAGTTCTTC.

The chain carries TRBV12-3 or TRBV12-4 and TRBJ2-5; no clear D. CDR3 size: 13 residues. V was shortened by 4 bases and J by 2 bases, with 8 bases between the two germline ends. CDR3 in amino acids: CASSYGRQETQYF. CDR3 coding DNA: TGTGCCAGCAGTTACGGCAGACAAGAGACCCAGTACTTC.

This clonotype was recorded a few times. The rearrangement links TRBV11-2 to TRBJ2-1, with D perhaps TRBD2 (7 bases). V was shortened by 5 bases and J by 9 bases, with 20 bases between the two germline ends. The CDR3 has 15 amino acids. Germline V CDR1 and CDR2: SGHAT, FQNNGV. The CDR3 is CASSPPGGGGCEQFF. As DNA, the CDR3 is TGTGCCAGCAGCCCTCCTGGCGGGGGCGGTTGTGAGCAGTTCTTC.

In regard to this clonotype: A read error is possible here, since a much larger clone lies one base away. CDR3 nucleotides: TGTACCAGCAGTCCTACAGGGGATGGCTACACCTTC. Translation: CTSSPTGDGYTF. The J gene is TRBJ1-2, the V gene TRBV6-6; 7 bases line up with TRBD1. The CDR3 is made up of 12 amino acids. Germline CDR1 and CDR2: MNHNY and SVGAGI (reference sequence).

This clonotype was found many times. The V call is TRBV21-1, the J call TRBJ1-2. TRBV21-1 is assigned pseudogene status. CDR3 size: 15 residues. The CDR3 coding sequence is TGTGCCAGCAGCAAAGCCCAGGAACGGGACTATGGCTACACCTTC. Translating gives CASSKAQERDYGYTF.

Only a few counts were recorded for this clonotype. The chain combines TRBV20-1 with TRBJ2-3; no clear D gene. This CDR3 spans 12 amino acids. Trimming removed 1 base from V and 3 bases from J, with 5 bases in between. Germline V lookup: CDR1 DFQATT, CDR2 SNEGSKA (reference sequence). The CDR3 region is CSARGWTDTQYF. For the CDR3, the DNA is TGCAGTGCTAGAGGGTGGACAGATACGCAGTATTTT.

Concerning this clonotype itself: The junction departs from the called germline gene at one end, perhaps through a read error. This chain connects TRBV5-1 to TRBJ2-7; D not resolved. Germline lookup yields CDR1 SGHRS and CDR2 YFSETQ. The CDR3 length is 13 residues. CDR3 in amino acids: CASSLAQSYEQHF. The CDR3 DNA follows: TGCGCCAGCAGCTTGGCGCAGTCCTACGAGCAGCACTTC.

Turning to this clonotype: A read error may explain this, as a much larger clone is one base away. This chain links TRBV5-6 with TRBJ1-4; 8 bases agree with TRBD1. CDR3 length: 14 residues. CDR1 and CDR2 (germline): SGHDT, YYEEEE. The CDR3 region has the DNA TGTGCCGGCAGCTCACAGGGGGCTAATGAAAAACTGTTTTTT. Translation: CAGSSQGANEKLFF.